This T cell receptor beta chain stems from a study of vaccination effects on CD4 cells after COVID-19. Antigen-specific CD4+ T cells expanded by the ViraFEST assay with viral peptide pools were then sequenced. Culturing for 10 days preceded CD4+ T cell isolation. Every well housed around 2.1 million PBMC, which grew in culture alongside 10 IU/ml IL-2 and roughly 10 ug/ml peptides. Some clones are missing from TCRdb's copy, which holds only in-frame ones; the method was immunoSEQ multiplex PCR. The table includes some 14,000 clones, 76% detected once. This clone was recorded once. The antigen remains undetermined. Unmatched junction bases numbered 7, after V lost 6 bases and J lost 7 bases. This CDR3 contains 13 residues. In germline, CDR1 is SNHLY, CDR2 FYNNEI.

This receptor was identified in a human donor who received a COVID-19 vaccine. The chain joins TRBV2 to TRBJ1-2; 8 positions agree with TRBD1. Source: CD4+ T cells from PBMCs cultured with HCoV-229E spike peptides, taken before COVID-19 vaccination. The CDR3 here is CASRSGGDGGYTF. The CDR3 nucleotides read TGTGCCAGCAGATCAGGGGGCGACGGTGGCTACACCTTC.